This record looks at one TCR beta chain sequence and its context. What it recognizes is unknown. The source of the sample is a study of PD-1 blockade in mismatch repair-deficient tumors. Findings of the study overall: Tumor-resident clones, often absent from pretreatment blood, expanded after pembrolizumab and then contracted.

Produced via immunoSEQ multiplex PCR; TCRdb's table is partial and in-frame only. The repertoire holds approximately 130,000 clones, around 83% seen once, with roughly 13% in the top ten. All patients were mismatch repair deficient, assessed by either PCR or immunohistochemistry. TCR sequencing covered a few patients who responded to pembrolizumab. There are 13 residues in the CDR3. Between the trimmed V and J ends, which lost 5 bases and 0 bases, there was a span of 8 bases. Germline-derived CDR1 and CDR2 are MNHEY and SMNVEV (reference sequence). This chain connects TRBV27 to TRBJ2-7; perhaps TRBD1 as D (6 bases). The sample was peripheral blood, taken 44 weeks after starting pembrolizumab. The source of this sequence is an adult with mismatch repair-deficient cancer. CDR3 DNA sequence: TGTGCCAGCAGTAGGACAGTCTCCTACGAGCAGTACTTC. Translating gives CASSRTVSYEQYF.